This T cell receptor (beta chain) derives from a study of blood T cell repertoires in COVID-19. Germline CDR1 reads SNHLY; CDR2 reads FYNNEI. This CDR3 has 14 amino acids. The ends lost 10 bases at V and 7 bases at J; junction bases unmatched: 14. Original handling: Nucleated cell number was recorded as an estimate derived from reference gene primer amplification. Sequenced by immunoSEQ multiplex PCR; TCRdb stores in-frame clones only, minus some. V and J calls and clone size are those listed in that table; D and trimming were worked out from the DNA. This sample yields fewer than 140,000 clones, of which 70% to 80% are seen a single time; around 0.92% belongs to the top ten.

The sequenced sample was peripheral blood. This rearrangement joins TRBV2 to TRBJ1-2, with 8 bases fitting TRBD1. The TCR comes from a human donor with acute or convalescent COVID-19. The donor label of this sample is uncertain. The CDR3 nucleotides read TGTGCCACCCATGCTCGGACAGGGTCTCCTGGCTACACCTTC. Protein sequence: CATHARTGSPGYTF.